One T cell receptor beta chain is described in this entry. These data belong to a study of T cell responses to AZD1222 COVID-19 vaccine. The length of the CDR3 is 14 residues. Germline CDR1 reads SGHDT; CDR2 reads YYEEEE. Trimming pared 0 bases from V and 3 bases from J, leaving 9 bases between. Generated by immunoSEQ multiplex PCR, the TCRdb table keeps only in-frame clones and is missing some. This table holds some 200,000 clones, approximately 93% found once. The sequences come from peripheral blood, collected 28 days after the second AZD1222 dose. The receptor was isolated from an adult who received the AZD1222 COVID-19 vaccine. This chain joins TRBV5-6 and TRBJ1-2, with a weak D call TRBD1 (6 bases). The CDR3 spells CASSLGQVDYGYTF. Here the CDR3 DNA reads TGTGCCAGCAGCTTGGGACAGGTGGACTATGGCTACACCTTC.